One TCR beta chain is described in this entry. The antigen it binds to is not known. No base quality values were provided; no much bigger clone lies one nucleotide off. Libraries were made using the immunoSEQ multiplex PCR assay. For the multiplex PCR, a mixture combining 60 forward primers for TCR Vbeta segments and 13 reverse primers for TCR Jbeta segments was used. The CDR3 region of rearranged TCR beta genes was amplified from genomic DNA with a multiplex PCR assay. The Illumina HiSeq System was used to sequence the amplified TCR beta libraries as 87-base-pair reads. The original pipeline was this. A later analysis counted approximately 74 million unique TCR beta chains across the 600 to 850 repertoires, and roughly 10 million of these chains were shared by at least two donors. A nearest-neighbor algorithm error-corrected the raw reads and collapsed the reads into unique sequences, merging closely related sequences to remove PCR and sequencing errors. Alignment of CDR3 sequences to IMGT reference sequences was used to assign V, D and J gene segments. For a sequence to be retained, a match of at least six nucleotides was required to both a V gene segment and a J gene segment. Rearrangements were classified as productive when the CDR3 lacked stop codons and remained in frame with V and J, and all other rearrangements were classified as non-productive. CDR3 was defined by IMGT convention, running from the second conserved V-encoded cysteine to the conserved J-encoded phenylalanine. Sequences without an unambiguous match to a single V gene segment were excluded from the earlier analysis of several hundred of the donors. In an earlier analysis of about 590 of the donors, a V segment was called functional when productive rearrangements were above 56.7%, and segregating when the standard deviation between donors exceeded 5%. A statistical classification framework was developed to diagnose cytomegalovirus status using the catalog of TCR beta chain sequences. In a later analysis, TCR nucleotide sequences were compared against IMGT/GENE-DB human TR gene sequences so that V and J genes could be assigned. In a later analysis, CDR3 sequences and most-parsimonious VDJ recombination scenarios were assigned using the TCRdist pipeline. In a later analysis, each TCR beta chain was defined by its CDR3 amino acid sequence together with its V-gene family, and reads without a unique V-gene family were excluded. A later analysis removed 550 to 650 highly shared, low-generation-probability nucleotide sequences to deal with suspected cross-contamination and a sequencing artifact. A later analysis calculated a clonal expansion index for each public chain from normalized within-repertoire ranks of inferred template counts. In a later analysis, generation probabilities were computed using a VDJ recombination model fitted to out-of-frame rearrangements, and the results were checked against IGoR. In a later analysis, TCR-TCR, TCR-HLA and TCR-CMV co-occurrence was scored with hypergeometric tests, and a repertoire-size bias correction was applied to TCR pairs. A later analysis estimated false discovery rates by permuting HLA or CMV assignments 20 times. In a later analysis, co-occurring TCRs were grouped using DBSCAN, with TCRdist sequence similarity added in when clustering inside HLA-allele-positive subsets. Co-occurrence clustering excluded repertoires with fewer than 30,000 or more than 120,000 public chains, plus five with anomalous nucleotide sharing. The immuneACCESS repertoire file appears here via TCRdb, limited to in-frame rearrangements. These files lack a portion of the clones; in checked studies, under half of the deficit traces to unresolved V genes, and the cause of the others is not known. Clone size and the V and J calls come from that table; the DNA yielded D and trimming. The sample data list more than 85,000 clones, and roughly three quarters of these were observed just once. The biggest ten clones account for less than 10% of the sample.

The germline V gene encodes CDR1 SGHTA and CDR2 FQGNSA. The CDR3 measures 16 amino acids from cysteine to phenylalanine. The CDR3 DNA has 48 bases and is translated from base 1. The germline V end is reduced by 5 bases and the J end by 8 bases; junction bases left unmatched: 13. This entry comes from a study of cytomegalovirus exposure and HLA in healthy donors (dated by TCRdb to about 2017). Describing the broader study: According to an earlier analysis of 450 to 650 of the donors, some 180 million T cells yielded roughly 110 million unique TCR beta sequences and about 300 Gb of sequence data. An early release that covered some 640 HLA-typed donors contained around 300 gigabases of sequencing data and tens of millions of unique TCR sequences. Of the roughly 400 genotyped donors, about 80% fell in the genetic ancestry cluster associated with self-reported Caucasian donors. The study aimed to test whether cataloging public T cell receptors could reveal signatures of past pathogen exposure. The T cell repertoires of 666 subjects were profiled by immunosequencing and related to cytomegalovirus serostatus. Along with the approximately 700-subject first cohort, a separate validation cohort of over a hundred different subjects was used. The study combined high-throughput TCR immunosequencing, statistical association of individual TCRs with disease status, and machine learning to predict cytomegalovirus infection status. A later analysis re-examined previously published TCR beta repertoires from over 500 donors and added high-resolution HLA genotyping to investigate patterns of TCR occurrence. Rather than drawing on any new phenotypic data, the later analysis identified candidate immune exposures from TCR beta sequences and the way those sequences occurred across donors. To decide whether each TCR beta V gene segment behaved as functional or pseudogenic, an earlier analysis of some 570 of the donors relied on high-throughput TCR beta sequencing. Alongside the repertoire data, information on donor age, sex, ethnicity and CMV serostatus was compiled. In a later genetic analysis, genome-wide SNP genotypes for about 65% of the roughly 670 donors were used, and that subset was treated as a discovery cohort. All discovery cohort repertoires had been generated on a single sequencing platform. Both class I and class II loci were covered by HLA typing, at four-digit resolution. Typing coverage varied by locus: about 620-630 donors for A, B, C, DRB1 and DQB1; approximately 560 for DQA1; over 600 for DPA1; about 450 for DPB1. A handful of DR-DQ haplotypes were handled as single units for association and clustering because linkage in the cohort was strong. Among a few hundred genotyped donors of the cohort, an average of approximately 230,000 unique TCR beta nucleotide sequences were sequenced per donor, roughly a sixth of them non-productive.

Beyond this particular receptor, the publication reports: A later analysis found that HLA-associated TCR beta chains were more clonally expanded and had lower generation probabilities than equally common non-associated chains. A later genetic analysis reported fewer N-insertions in productive TCRs among donors in an Asian-associated ancestry cluster than the roughly 700-donor mean. Broadly in line with IMGT annotations, most TCR beta V segments showed up in productive rearrangements about 87% or about 30% of the time in an earlier analysis of about 500 of the donors. Only TCR beta chains were sequenced in this cohort, and the absence of alpha or paired-chain data limited detectable features. CMV serostatus was the only immune exposure information available for the cohort. Some IMGT-functional V segments, including TRBV6-2 and TRBV6-3, could not be distinguished by the 87-base-pair reads and were therefore excluded. In the study, 150 to 200 TCR beta chains were listed as associated with cytomegalovirus. Roughly uniform sequencing depth across donors was assumed in presence/absence analyses, although this assumption may not hold. Most CMV-associated TCR beta chains appeared to be HLA-restricted in a later analysis, and the HLA associations seemed to be driven largely by CMV exposure. At a false discovery rate of 0.05, a later analysis linked 16,951 TCR beta sequences to specific HLA alleles. While some public TCRs were present in many individuals, most TCR sequences turned up only very rarely across donors. In both the original and validation cohorts, the classifier was reported to diagnose cytomegalovirus status with high specificity and sensitivity. According to the authors, the approach could potentially be generalized to other disease states and immunological phenotypes. In a later analysis, the rate of TCR association differed among HLA loci, with DRB1 alleles having the most associated TCRs and HLA-C alleles having the fewest. Because counts were too low, roughly 17 rarely observed V segments, including chromosome 9 orphons, were left out of the earlier analysis of some 640 of the donors. A group of highly shared sequence variants was considered likely to be a technical artifact of the sequencing pipeline. HLA typing was unavailable for some donors at each locus, so association tests used only the typed subset. A later analysis reported that several top co-occurrence clusters appeared linked to parvovirus B19, influenza, CMV and Epstein-Barr virus. Linkage disequilibrium might explain the correlated functional status among segregating V segments, but an unknown experimental factor could not be ruled out. A further reported finding was that TCR beta sequences accurately predicted the HLA-A and HLA-B alleles for most subjects in the first cohort. Three of the identified cytomegalovirus-associated TCR beta chains were confirmed in vitro to be specific for cytomegalovirus antigens. Assigning TCR associations to individual alleles was difficult when HLA alleles, especially DR and DQ, strongly co-occurred. V-gene and J-gene trimming of TCR beta chains was associated with a missense DCLRE1C variant in a later genetic analysis, and the association was replicated in an independent cohort.

The cohort comprised around 700 healthy bone marrow donors. All cohort members were sampled while nominally healthy, although unrecorded immune exposures were likely present. The donor tested CMV seronegative and was one of the 352 seronegative cohort members. A peripheral blood sample was provided by each donor, and peripheral blood mononuclear cells were used for TCR beta sequencing. The Qiagen DNeasy Blood Extraction Kit was used to extract genomic DNA from the blood cell samples. The chain is assembled from TRBV7-2 and TRBJ2-1; 9 of the junction bases match TRBD2. The receptor's source is a female donor in good health and CMV-seronegative. Sequenced: PBMCs. In nucleotide form, the sequence is TGTGCCAGCAGCCCCCGGGGCGGGGGGGCCACGCATGAGCAGTTCTTC. It is translated as CASSPRGGGATHEQFF.